Listed here is a single T cell receptor beta chain. Categorization into cohorts depended on clinical history that participants reported. The data originate from a study of blood T cell repertoires in COVID-19. Overall study: The United States, Italy and Spain supplied acute and convalescent COVID-19 samples.

The CDR3 sequence is 15 residues long. Germline V gene lookup returns CDR1 SGHRS and CDR2 YFSETQ. With V trimmed by 4 bases and J by 3 bases, 9 bases remained unmatched. Data came from immunoSEQ multiplex PCR; TCRdb stores just in-frame clones and leaves some out. The repertoire holds about 300,000 clones, with approximately 90% as singletons. The sequenced sample was PBMCs or T cells enriched from blood (not recorded which). The clonotype originates from a man under 40 who had recovered from COVID-19. This chain joins TRBV5-1 and TRBJ2-7, with 8 bases fitting TRBD1. The CDR3 reads CASSPGTGGYYEQYF. Written as DNA, the CDR3 is TGCGCCAGCAGCCCAGGGACAGGAGGGTACTACGAGCAGTACTTC.